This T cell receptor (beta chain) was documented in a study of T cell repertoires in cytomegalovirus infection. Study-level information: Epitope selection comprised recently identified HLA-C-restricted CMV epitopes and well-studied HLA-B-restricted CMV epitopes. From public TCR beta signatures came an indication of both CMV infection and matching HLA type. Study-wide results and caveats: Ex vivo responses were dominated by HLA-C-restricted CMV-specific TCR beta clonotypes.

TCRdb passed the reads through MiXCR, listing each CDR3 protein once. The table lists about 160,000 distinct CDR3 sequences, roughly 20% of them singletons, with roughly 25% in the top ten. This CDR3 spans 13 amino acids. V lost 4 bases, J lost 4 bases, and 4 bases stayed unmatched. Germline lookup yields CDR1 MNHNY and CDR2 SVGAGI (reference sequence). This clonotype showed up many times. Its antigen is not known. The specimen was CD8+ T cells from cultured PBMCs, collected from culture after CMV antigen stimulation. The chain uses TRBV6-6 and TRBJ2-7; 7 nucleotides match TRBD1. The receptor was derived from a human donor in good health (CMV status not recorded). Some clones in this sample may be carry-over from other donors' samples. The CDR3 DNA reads TGTGCCAGCAGTTCCCGGGACAGATACGAGCAGTACTTC. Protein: CASSSRDRYEQYF.